The 8 T cell receptor beta chains reported below all come from one sample, sequenced in a study of CD8+CD57+ T cells in acquired aplastic anemia. Investigators profiled TCR beta VDJ and CDR3 from genomic DNA template. TCRdb processed the reads anew with MiXCR; each CDR3 protein has one entry. The sample holds 150,000 or so distinct CDR3 sequences; 40% to 50% are singletons and the top ten take approximately 2.9%. An expansion of CD8+CD57+ cells by flow cytometry had been shown in patients chosen for sequencing. Sequencing input: sorted CD4+, CD8+, or CD8+CD57+ T cells (not recorded which) from PBMCs. Receptors originate from a human donor with aplastic anemia.

The genes are TRBV9 and TRBJ2-5; the match to TRBD1 covers 7 bases. The V segment lost 4 bases and the J segment 5 bases; nucleotides outside the gene matches: 11. The CDR3 runs to 15 residues. From germline, CDR1 is SGDLS and CDR2 YYNGEE. The CDR3 DNA is TGTGCCAGCAGCCCCCGGGACAGCTTGAGGGAGACCCAGTACTTC. The encoded protein is CASSPRDSLRETQYF.

With respect to this clonotype: A read error may account for a junction end that differs from germline. The chain uses TRBV2 and TRBJ2-5, with 9 positions matching TRBD1. Per germline, CDR1 SNHLY and CDR2 FYNNEI. CDR3 length: 15 amino acids. In DNA form, the CDR3 reads TGTGCCAGCAATGGGGACAGGGCGAAAGGAGAGACCCGGTACTTC. This encodes CASNGDRAKGETRYF.

In this sample, this clonotype turned up once. The chain carries TRBV3-1 and TRBJ2-7; D not resolved. Germline loops: CDR1 LGHDT, CDR2 YNNKEL (reference sequence). V lost 4 bases and J lost 5, with 21 bases in between. The CDR3 is made up of 16 amino acids. In DNA, the CDR3 is TGTGCCAGCAGCCCTCCTCCCCTTGGTTGGTCGAACGAGCAGTACTTC. The encoded protein is CASSPPPLGWSNEQYF.

The chain combines TRBV10-3 with TRBJ1-3, with unresolved D. Germline CDR1 ENHRY, CDR2 SYGVKD. V was cut by 6 bases and J by 0 bases, with 6 bases left in between. There are 13 residues in the CDR3. CDR3 amino acids: CAIRQPSGNTIYF. The CDR3 DNA reads as TGTGCCATCAGGCAGCCCTCTGGAAACACCATATATTTT.

Details on this clonotype: A much larger clone differs from this one at a single base, so this may be a read error. The genes are TRBV7-2 and TRBJ1-5; no reliable D call. The CDR3 extends over 13 amino acids. The germline CDR1 and CDR2 sequences are SGHTA and FQGNSA. CDR3 amino acids: CASSLGLNQPQRF. CDR3 coding DNA: TGTGCCAGCAGCTTAGGTCTTAATCAGCCCCAGCGTTTT.

Comments on this clonotype: This may stem from a read error, because a much larger clone lies one nucleotide away. This chain connects TRBV7-3 to TRBJ2-2, with TRBD2 identical over 7 bases. The ends lost 7 bases at V and 8 bases at J; junction bases unmatched: 16. Germline lookup yields CDR1 SGHTA and CDR2 FQGTGA. The CDR3 runs to 16 residues. CDR3: CASTRLAPVAVGELFF. CDR3 DNA sequence: TGTGCCAGCACCCGACTAGCACCCGTTGCGGTGGGGGAGCTGTTTTTT. Full variable domain (outside the CDR3, taken from reference TRBV7-3 and TRBJ2-2): GAGVSQTPSNKVTEKGKYVELRCDPISGHTALYWYRQSLGQGPEFLIYFQGTGAADDSGLPNDRFFAVRPEGSVSTLKIQRTERGDSAVYLCASTRLAPVAVGELFFGEGSRLTVL.

The CDR3 is CASSLDRTYGYTF. CDR3 in DNA: TGTGCCAGCAGTCTTGACAGGACCTATGGCTACACCTTC. The genes are TRBV2 and TRBJ1-2; a weak D match, TRBD1 (6 bases). The CDR3 is made up of 13 amino acids. The V end was cut by 5 bases, the J end by 4 bases, with 11 bases between. Germline V gene data show CDR1 as SNHLY and CDR2 as FYNNEI.

This clonotype was seen ten or more times. The V gene is TRBV7-6, the J gene TRBJ1-6; TRBD1 matches at 9 bases. From germline, CDR1 is SGHVS and CDR2 FNYEAQ. Trimming took 5 bases from V and 10 from J; bases not matched to a gene: 15. The CDR3 loop spans 17 amino acids. As DNA, the CDR3 is TGTGCCAGCAGCCCCCGGGGGGACAGGGTAAAAATGTCACCCCTCCACTTT. This gives the protein CASSPRGDRVKMSPLHF.